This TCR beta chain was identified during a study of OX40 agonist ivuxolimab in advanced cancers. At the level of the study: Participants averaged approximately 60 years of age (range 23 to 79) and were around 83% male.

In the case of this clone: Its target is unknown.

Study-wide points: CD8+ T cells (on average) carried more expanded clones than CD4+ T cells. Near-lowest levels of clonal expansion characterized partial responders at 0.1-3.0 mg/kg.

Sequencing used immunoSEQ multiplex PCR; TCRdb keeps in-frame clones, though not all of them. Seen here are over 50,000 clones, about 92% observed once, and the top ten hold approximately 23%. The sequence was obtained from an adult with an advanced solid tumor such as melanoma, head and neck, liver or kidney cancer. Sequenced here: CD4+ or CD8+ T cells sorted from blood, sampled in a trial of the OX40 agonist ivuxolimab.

The CDR3 sequence: CASSEKDSWPYSNQPQHF. The DNA for the CDR3 is TGTGCCAGCAGTGAAAAGGATTCTTGGCCCTATAGCAATCAGCCCCAGCATTTT. V and J are TRBV2 and TRBJ1-5; D gene unclear. There are 18 residues in the CDR3. Germline assignment: CDR1 SNHLY and CDR2 FYNNEI. Trimming cost V 2 bases and J 0 bases, with 17 bases left between them.